Listed below are T cell receptor beta chains from one sample, sequenced in a study of chemoradiotherapy in HPV16-positive cancers. The data were produced by immunoSEQ multiplex PCR, yet TCRdb's version contains in-frame clones alone and is incomplete. The sample lists 5,000 to 8,000 clones, around 83% occurring once. The sample here was tumor tissue, taken from a patient who underwent chemoradiotherapy. The receptors stem from a human donor with HPV-associated anogenital cancer. Both conserved end residues are part of each CDR3. The D gene is left open where the match is weak.

v_gene	j_gene	d_gene	CDR3aa	CDR3nt
TRBV5-1	TRBJ2-2	.	CASSLEAGAGGELFF	TGCGCCAGCAGCTTGGAGGCGGGGGCCGGCGGGGAGCTGTTTTTT
TRBV30	TRBJ2-1	TRBD2	CAWSAWLAGAKDNEQFF	TGTGCCTGGAGTGCTTGGCTAGCGGGAGCTAAGGACAATGAGCAGTTCTTC
TRBV13	TRBJ2-7	.	CASSLGLEGTGYEQYF	TGTGCCAGCAGCTTAGGCCTCGAAGGGACTGGCTACGAGCAGTACTTC
TRBV2	TRBJ2-5	.	CASTGPQETQYF	TGTGCCAGCACGGGCCCTCAAGAGACCCAGTACTTC
TRBV20-1	TRBJ1-5	.	CSVGGVQPQHF	TGCAGTGTGGGGGGAGTTCAGCCCCAGCATTTT
TRBV7-9	TRBJ2-1	TRBD1	CASSPGDRGYEQFF	TGTGCCAGCAGCCCCGGGGACAGGGGTTATGAGCAGTTCTTC
TRBV6-5	TRBJ1-5	.	CASARISNQPQHF	TGTGCCAGCGCTCGAATTAGCAATCAGCCCCAGCATTTT
TRBV11-2	TRBJ2-3	.	CASSLGGYQTDTQYF	TGTGCCAGCAGCTTAGGAGGGTACCAGACAGATACGCAGTATTTT
TRBV5-1	TRBJ1-5	.	CASSFDPTSNQPQHF	TGCGCCAGCAGCTTTGACCCGACTAGCAATCAGCCCCAGCATTTT
TRBV6-6	TRBJ2-3	TRBD1	CASRPPGQGFPDTQYF	TGTGCCAGCAGACCGCCGGGACAGGGGTTCCCAGATACGCAGTATTTT
TRBV7-3	TRBJ2-6	.	CASSFGRLSGANVLTF	TGTGCCAGCAGCTTCGGCAGGCTCTCTGGGGCCAACGTCCTGACTTTC
TRBV5-1	TRBJ1-1	.	CASSLVAGTNTEAFF	TGCGCCAGCAGCTTGGTGGCAGGGACGAACACTGAAGCTTTCTTT
TRBV2	TRBJ2-6	TRBD1	CASTKDRVGTGANVLTF	TGTGCCAGCACAAAGGACAGGGTCGGCACTGGGGCCAACGTCCTGACTTTC
TRBV29-1	TRBJ2-1	.	CSVARLAEQFF	TGCAGCGTTGCCCGCCTGGCGGAGCAGTTCTTC
TRBV4-1	TRBJ1-1	.	CASSQDQWGARSEAFF	TGCGCCAGCAGCCAAGATCAATGGGGGGCACGGAGTGAAGCTTTCTTT
TRBV9	TRBJ1-5	.	CASSAQGQQPQHF	TGTGCCAGCAGCGCCCAAGGACAGCAGCCCCAGCATTTT